This T cell receptor (beta chain) stems from a study of cytomegalovirus exposure and HLA in healthy donors. Study-level findings and limits: HLA-A and HLA-B allele assignments for most subjects were reportedly predicted accurately using TCR beta sequences. In a later analysis, at a false discovery rate of 0.05, 16,951 TCR beta sequences were associated with HLA alleles.

The PCR employed 60 Vbeta primers together with 13 Jbeta primers. The method was immunoSEQ multiplex PCR; TCRdb's version includes in-frame clones alone and lacks a portion of them. The sample holds a few hundred thousand clones, around 90% seen once. About this clone itself: What it recognizes is unknown.

With 1 base removed from V and 2 bases from J, the gap between germline ends came to 15 bases. The CDR3 runs 17 residues. Germline V gene lookup returns CDR1 SEHNR and CDR2 FQNEAQ (reference sequence). The origin of this receptor is a girl aged 2-15 years in good health and CMV-seronegative. This chain connects TRBV7-9 to TRBJ1-5, with no clear D. Material for sequencing was PBMCs. The CDR3 DNA sequence: TGTGCCAGCAGCTTAGGTGTCTCCCCGGTGGGCAATCAGCCCCAGCATTTT. Its protein is CASSLGVSPVGNQPQHF.